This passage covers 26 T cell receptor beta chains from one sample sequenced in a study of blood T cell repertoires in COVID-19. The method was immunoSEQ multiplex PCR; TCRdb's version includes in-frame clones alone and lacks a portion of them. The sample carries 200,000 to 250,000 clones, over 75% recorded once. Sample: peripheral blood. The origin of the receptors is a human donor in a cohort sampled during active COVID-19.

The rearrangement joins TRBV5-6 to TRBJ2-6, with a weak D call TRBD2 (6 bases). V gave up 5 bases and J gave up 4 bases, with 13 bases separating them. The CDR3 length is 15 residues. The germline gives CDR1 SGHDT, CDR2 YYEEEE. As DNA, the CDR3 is TGTGCCAGCAGGGATTGGGGGGTCGGGGCCAACGTCCTGACTTTC. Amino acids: CASRDWGVGANVLTF. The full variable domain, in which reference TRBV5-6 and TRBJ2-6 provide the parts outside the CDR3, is DAGVTQSPTHLIKTRGQQVTLRCSPKSGHDTVSWYQQALGQGPQFIFQYYEEEERQRGNFPDRFSGHQFPNYSSELNVNALLLGDSALYLCASRDWGVGANVLTFGAGSRLTVL.

The CDR3 sequence: CASSFPRGPTNEKLFF. DNA of the CDR3: TGTGCCAGCAGTTTCCCCAGGGGCCCAACTAATGAAAAACTGTTTTTT. The chain uses TRBV28 and TRBJ1-4, with D perhaps TRBD1 (6 bases). Trimming took 3 bases from V and 0 from J, leaving 11 bases between them. CDR1 is MDHEN and CDR2 is SYDVKM in the germline V gene. The CDR3 totals 16 residues.

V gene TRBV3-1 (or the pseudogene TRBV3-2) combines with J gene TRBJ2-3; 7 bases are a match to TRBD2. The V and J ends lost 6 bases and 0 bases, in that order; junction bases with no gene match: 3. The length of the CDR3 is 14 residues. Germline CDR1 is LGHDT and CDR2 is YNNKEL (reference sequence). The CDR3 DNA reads TGTGCCAGCAGGGCTAGCGGCAGCACAGATACGCAGTATTTT. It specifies CASRASGSTDTQYF.

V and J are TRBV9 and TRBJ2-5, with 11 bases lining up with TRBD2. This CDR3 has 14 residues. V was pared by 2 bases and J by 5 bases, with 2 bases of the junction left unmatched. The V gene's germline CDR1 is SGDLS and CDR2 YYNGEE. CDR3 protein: CASSVSGRDETQYF. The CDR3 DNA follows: TGTGCCAGCAGCGTTAGCGGGAGGGATGAGACCCAGTACTTC.

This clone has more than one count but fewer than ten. The CDR3 region is CASSQLSGAYGYTF. As DNA, the CDR3 is TGTGCCAGCAGCCAACTGTCAGGGGCCTATGGCTACACCTTC. J is TRBJ1-2 and V is TRBV3-1 (or the pseudogene TRBV3-2); D possibly corresponds to TRBD1 (6 bases). Germline loops: CDR1 LGHDT, CDR2 YNNKEL (reference sequence). The CDR3 loop spans 14 amino acids. The V gene lost 2 bases and the J gene lost 4 bases, with 11 bases spanning the gap.

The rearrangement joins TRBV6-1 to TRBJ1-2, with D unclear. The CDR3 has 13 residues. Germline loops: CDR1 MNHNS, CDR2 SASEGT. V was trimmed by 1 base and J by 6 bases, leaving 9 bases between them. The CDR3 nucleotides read TGTGCCAGCAGTGAAGGTCTCCGTGATGGCTACACCTTC. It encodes CASSEGLRDGYTF.

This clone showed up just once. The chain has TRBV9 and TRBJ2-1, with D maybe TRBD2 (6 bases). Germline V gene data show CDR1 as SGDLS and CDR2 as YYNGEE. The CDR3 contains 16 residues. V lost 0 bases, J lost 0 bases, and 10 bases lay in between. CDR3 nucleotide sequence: TGTGCCAGCAGCGTAGTCGGGAGAAGCTCCTACAATGAGCAGTTCTTC. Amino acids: CASSVVGRSSYNEQFF.

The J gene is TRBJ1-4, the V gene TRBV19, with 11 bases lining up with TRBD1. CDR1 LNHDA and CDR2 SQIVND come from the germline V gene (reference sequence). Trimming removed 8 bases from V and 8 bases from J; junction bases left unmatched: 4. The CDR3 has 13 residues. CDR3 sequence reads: CASERDRGEKLFF. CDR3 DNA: TGTGCCAGTGAACGGGACAGGGGGGAAAAACTGTTTTTT.

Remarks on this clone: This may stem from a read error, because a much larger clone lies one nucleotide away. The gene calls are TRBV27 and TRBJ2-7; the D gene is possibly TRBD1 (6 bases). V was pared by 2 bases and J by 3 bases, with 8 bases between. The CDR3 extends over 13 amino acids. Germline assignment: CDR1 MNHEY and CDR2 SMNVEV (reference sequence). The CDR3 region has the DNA TGTGCCAGCAGTTTAGGGACACTCTACGAGCAGTACTTC. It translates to CASSLGTLYEQYF.

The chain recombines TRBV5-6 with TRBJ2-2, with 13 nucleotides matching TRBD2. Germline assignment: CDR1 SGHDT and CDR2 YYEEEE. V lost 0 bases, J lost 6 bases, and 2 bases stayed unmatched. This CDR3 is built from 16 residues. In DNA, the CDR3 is TGTGCCAGCAGCTTGGGACTAGCGGGAGGTTCCGGGGAGCTGTTTTTT. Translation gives CASSLGLAGGSGELFF. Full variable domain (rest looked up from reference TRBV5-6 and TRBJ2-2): DAGVTQSPTHLIKTRGQQVTLRCSPKSGHDTVSWYQQALGQGPQFIFQYYEEEERQRGNFPDRFSGHQFPNYSSELNVNALLLGDSALYLCASSLGLAGGSGELFFGEGSRLTVL.

The DNA of the CDR3 is TGTGCCAGCAGCTCGTCGCTTCGGACTAGCGGGAGTTACGAGCAGTACTTC. Translation: CASSSSLRTSGSYEQYF. The genes are TRBV7-9 and TRBJ2-7, with 13 bases lining up with TRBD2. The junction had 10 bases not matched to a gene; V was cut back by 4 bases and J by 4 bases. Germline CDR1 reads SEHNR; CDR2 reads FQNEAQ (reference sequence). This CDR3 region has 17 residues.

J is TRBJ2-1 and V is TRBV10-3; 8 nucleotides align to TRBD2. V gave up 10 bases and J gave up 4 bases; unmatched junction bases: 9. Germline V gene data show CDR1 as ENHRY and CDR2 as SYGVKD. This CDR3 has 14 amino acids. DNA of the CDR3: TGTGCCACCGGTCGGGGACTAGATTACAATGAGCAGTTCTTC. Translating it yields CATGRGLDYNEQFF.

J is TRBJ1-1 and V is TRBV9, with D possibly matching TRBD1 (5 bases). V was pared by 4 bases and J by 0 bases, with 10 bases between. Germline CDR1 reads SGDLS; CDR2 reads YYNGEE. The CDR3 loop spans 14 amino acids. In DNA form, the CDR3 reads TGTGCCAGCAGCCTCGGACATTTGAACACTGAAGCTTTCTTT. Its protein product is CASSLGHLNTEAFF.

CDR3 coding DNA: TGCAGCGCTCGACTAGCGGGAGGAGAGACCCAGTACTTC. Translation: CSARLAGGETQYF. V and J are TRBV29-1 and TRBJ2-5; TRBD2 agrees at 13 bases. This CDR3 is 13 amino acids long. Germline CDR1 and CDR2: SQVTM and ANQGSEA. V shed 7 bases, J shed 4 bases, and the junction held 3 bases outside the gene matches. Complete variable domain (other parts from reference TRBV29-1 and TRBJ2-5): SAVISQKPSRDICQRGTSLTIQCQVDSQVTMMFWYRQQPGQSLTLIATANQGSEATYESGFVIDKFPISRPNLTFSTLTVSNMSPEDSSIYLCSARLAGGETQYFGPGTRLLVL.

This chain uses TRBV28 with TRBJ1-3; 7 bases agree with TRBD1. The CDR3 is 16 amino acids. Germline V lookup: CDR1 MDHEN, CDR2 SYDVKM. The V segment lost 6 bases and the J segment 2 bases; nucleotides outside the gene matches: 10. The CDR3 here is CASRTPTGLPGNTIYF. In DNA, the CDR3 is TGTGCCAGCAGGACCCCGACAGGGCTCCCTGGAAACACCATATATTTT.

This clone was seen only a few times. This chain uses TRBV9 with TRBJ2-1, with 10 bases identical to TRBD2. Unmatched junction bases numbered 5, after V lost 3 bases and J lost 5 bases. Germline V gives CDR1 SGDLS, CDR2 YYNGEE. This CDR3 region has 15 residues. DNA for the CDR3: TGTGCCAGCAGCGCTGAACTAGCGGGGAACAATGAGCAGTTCTTC. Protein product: CASSAELAGNNEQFF.

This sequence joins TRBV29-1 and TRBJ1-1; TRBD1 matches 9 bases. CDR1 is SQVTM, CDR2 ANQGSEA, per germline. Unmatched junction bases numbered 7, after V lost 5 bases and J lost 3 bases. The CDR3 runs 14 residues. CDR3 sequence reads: CSVRTGVSYTEAFF. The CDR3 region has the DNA TGCAGCGTTAGGACAGGGGTGTCTTACACTGAAGCTTTCTTT.

CDR3 amino acids: CASSPGLAGVSYEQYF. The CDR3 bases are TGTGCCAGCTCACCGGGACTAGCGGGAGTCTCCTACGAGCAGTACTTC. This chain links TRBV18 with TRBJ2-7, with 14 bases that match TRBD2. V shed 3 bases, J shed 0 bases, and the junction held 1 base outside the gene matches. This CDR3 has 16 residues. Germline CDR1 KGHSH, CDR2 LQKENI.

CDR3 region: CASSIRDSSYNEQFF. The CDR3 coding sequence is TGTGCCAGTAGTATTCGGGATAGCTCCTACAATGAGCAGTTCTTC. J is TRBJ2-1 and V is TRBV19; the D gene is possibly TRBD2 (5 bases). V lost 3 bases, J lost 0 bases, and 9 bases lay in between. The CDR3 loop spans 15 amino acids. The germline V gene has CDR1 LNHDA and CDR2 SQIVND (reference sequence).

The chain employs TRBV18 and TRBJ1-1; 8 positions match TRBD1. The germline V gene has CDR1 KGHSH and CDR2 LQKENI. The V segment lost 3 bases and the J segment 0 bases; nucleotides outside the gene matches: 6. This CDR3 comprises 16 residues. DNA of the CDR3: TGTGCCAGCTCACCGCAAGGGACAGGAATGAACACTGAAGCTTTCTTT. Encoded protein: CASSPQGTGMNTEAFF. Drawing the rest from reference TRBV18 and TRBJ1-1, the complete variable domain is NAGVMQNPRHLVRRRGQEARLRCSPMKGHSHVYWYRQLPEEGLKFMVYLQKENIIDESGMPKERFSAEFPKEGPSILRIQQVVRGDSAAYFCASSPQGTGMNTEAFFGQGTRLTVV.

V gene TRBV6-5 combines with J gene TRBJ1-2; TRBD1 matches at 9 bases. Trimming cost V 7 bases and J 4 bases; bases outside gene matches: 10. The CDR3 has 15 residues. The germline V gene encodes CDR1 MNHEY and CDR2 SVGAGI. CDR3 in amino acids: CASTRDRVGSYGYTF. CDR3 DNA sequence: TGTGCCAGCACCCGGGACAGGGTGGGGAGCTATGGCTACACCTTC.

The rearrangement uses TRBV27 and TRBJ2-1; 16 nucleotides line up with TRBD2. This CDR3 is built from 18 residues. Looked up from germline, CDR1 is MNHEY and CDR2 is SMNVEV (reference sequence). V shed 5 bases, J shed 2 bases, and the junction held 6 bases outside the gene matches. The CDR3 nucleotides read TGTGCCAGCAGTGGCCCGGGACTAGCGGGAGGGCCCTACAATGAGCAGTTCTTC. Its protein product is CASSGPGLAGGPYNEQFF.

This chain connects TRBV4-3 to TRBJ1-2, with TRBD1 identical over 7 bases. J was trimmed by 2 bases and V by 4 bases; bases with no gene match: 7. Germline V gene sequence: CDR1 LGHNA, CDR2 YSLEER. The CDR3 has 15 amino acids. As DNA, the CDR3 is TGCGCCAGCAGCCGTTTGACAGGGCAGAACTATGGCTACACCTTC. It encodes CASSRLTGQNYGYTF.

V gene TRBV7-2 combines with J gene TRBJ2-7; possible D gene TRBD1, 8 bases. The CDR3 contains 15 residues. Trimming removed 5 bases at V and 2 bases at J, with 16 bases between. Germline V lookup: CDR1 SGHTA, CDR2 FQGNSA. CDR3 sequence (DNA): TGTGCCAGCAGCCCCGGACAGGGAGGGGCCTACGAGCAGTACTTC. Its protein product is CASSPGQGGAYEQYF. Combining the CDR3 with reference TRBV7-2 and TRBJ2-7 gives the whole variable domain GAGVSQSPSNKVTEKGKDVELRCDPISGHTALYWYRQSLGQGLEFLIYFQGNSAPDKSGLPSDRFSAERTGGSVSTLTIQRTQQEDSAVYLCASSPGQGGAYEQYFGPGTRLTVT.

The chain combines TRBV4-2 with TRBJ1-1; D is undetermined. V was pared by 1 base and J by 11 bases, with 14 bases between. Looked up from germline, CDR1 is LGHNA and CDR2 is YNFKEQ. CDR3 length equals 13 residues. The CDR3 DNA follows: TGTGCCAGCAGCCAAGCCAGGCGGCGCGGGGCTTTCTTT. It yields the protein CASSQARRRGAFF.

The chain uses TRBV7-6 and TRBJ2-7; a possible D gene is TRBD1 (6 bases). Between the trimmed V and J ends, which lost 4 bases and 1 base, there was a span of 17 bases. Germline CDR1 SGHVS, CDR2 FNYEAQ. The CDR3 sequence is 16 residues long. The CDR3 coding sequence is TGTGCCAGCAGCTCCTCAAGTCGGGACACGTCCTACGAGCAGTACTTC. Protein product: CASSSSSRDTSYEQYF.